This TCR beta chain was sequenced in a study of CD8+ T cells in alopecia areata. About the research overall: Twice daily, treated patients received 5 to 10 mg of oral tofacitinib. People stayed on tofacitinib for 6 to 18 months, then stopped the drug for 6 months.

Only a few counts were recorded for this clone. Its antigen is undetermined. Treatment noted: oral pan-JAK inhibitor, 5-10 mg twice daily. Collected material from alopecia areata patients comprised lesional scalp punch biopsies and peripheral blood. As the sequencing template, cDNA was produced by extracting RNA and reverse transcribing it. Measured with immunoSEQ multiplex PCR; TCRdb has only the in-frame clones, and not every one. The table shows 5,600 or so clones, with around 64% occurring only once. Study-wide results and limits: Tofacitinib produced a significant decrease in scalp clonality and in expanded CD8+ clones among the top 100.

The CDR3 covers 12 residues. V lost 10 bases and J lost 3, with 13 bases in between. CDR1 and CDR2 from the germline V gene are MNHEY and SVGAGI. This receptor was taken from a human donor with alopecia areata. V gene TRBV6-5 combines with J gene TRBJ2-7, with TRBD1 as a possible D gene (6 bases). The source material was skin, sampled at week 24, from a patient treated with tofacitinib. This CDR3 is CATIGRGYEQYF. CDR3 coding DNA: TGTGCCACCATCGGCAGGGGCTACGAGCAGTACTTC.